This T cell receptor beta chain was sequenced during a study of blood T cell repertoires in COVID-19. CDR3 length: 13 residues. Germline V gives CDR1 LNHDA, CDR2 SQIVND (reference sequence). The V end lost 3 bases, the J end lost 2 bases, and 5 bases lay between the germline ends. Sequenced by immunoSEQ multiplex PCR; TCRdb stores in-frame clones only, minus some. This table holds almost 350,000 clones, about 88% found once. The rearrangement uses TRBV19 and TRBJ2-1, with D unclear. The specimen was PBMCs or T cells enriched from blood (not recorded which). The TCR was taken from a woman under 40 who had been exposed to COVID-19. This CDR3 reads CASSIRAYNEQFF. As DNA, the CDR3 is TGTGCCAGTAGTATCCGGGCCTACAATGAGCAGTTCTTC.